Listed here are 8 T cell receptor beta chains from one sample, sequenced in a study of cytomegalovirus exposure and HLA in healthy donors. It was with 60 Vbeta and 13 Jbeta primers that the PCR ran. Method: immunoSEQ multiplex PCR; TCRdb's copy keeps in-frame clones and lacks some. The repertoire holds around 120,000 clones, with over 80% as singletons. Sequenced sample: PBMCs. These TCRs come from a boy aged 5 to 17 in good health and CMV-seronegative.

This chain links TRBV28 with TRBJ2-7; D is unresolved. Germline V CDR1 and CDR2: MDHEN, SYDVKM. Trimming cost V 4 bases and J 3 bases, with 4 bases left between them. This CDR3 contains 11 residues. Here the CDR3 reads CASSYHYEQYF. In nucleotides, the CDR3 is TGTGCCAGCAGTTATCACTACGAGCAGTACTTC.

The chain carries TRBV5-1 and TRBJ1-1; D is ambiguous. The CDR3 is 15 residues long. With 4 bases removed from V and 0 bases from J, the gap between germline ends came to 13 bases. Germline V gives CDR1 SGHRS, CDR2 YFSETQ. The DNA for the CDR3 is TGCGCCAGCAGCCCCGTTTTAAGCGTGAACACTGAAGCTTTCTTT. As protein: CASSPVLSVNTEAFF.

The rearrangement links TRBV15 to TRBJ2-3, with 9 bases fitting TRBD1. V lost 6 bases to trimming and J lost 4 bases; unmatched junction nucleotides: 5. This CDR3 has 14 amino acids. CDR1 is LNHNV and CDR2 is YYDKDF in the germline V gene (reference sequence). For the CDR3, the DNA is TGTGCCACCAGAGGGGGGGACAGGGCAGATACGCAGTATTTT. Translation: CATRGGDRADTQYF.

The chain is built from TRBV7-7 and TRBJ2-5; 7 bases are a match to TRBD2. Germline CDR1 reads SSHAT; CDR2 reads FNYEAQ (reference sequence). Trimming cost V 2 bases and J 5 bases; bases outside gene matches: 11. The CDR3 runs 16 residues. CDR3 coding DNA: TGTGCCAGCAGCTTAAGCCTAGCGGCGGCTGGGGAGACCCAGTACTTC. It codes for CASSLSLAAAGETQYF.

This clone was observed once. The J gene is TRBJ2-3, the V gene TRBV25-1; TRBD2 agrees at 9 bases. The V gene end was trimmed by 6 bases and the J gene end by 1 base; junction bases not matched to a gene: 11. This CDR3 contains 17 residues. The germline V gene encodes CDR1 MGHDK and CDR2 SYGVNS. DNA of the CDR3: TGTGCCAGCAGCGACTACGGGACTAGCTTTGGCACAGATACGCAGTATTTT. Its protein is CASSDYGTSFGTDTQYF.

The CDR3 loop is CASSFPGQGPEAFF. The CDR3 DNA sequence: TGTGCCAGCTCATTTCCGGGACAGGGTCCTGAAGCTTTCTTT. The J gene is TRBJ1-1, the V gene TRBV7-9, with 9 bases aligning to TRBD1. Trimming took 8 bases from V and 6 from J; bases not matched to a gene: 10. The CDR3 is 14 amino acids. The V gene's germline CDR1 is SEHNR and CDR2 FQNEAQ (reference sequence).

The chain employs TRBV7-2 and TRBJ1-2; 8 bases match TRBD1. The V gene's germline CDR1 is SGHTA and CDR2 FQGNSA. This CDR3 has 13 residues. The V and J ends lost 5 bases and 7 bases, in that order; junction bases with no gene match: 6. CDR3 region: CASSPDRVVGYTF. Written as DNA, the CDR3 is TGTGCCAGCAGCCCGGACAGGGTCGTTGGCTACACCTTC.

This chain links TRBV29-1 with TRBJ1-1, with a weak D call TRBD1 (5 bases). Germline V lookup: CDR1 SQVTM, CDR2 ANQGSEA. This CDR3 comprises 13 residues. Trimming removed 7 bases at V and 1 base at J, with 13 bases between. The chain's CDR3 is CSASPTGNTEAFF. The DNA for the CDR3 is TGCAGCGCCTCCCCCACAGGGAACACTGAAGCTTTCTTT.